These 6 T cell receptor beta chains were all obtained from the same sample, sequenced in a study of cytomegalovirus exposure and HLA in healthy donors. Repertoires were generated with immunoSEQ multiplex PCR, while TCRdb's copy carries only in-frame clones and drops some. The sample shows around 400,000 clones, just over 85% of them seen only once. The specimen was PBMCs. The receptors derive from a woman aged 18 to 35 in good health and CMV-seronegative.

In the case of this clone: This CDR3 is also generated by other DNA sequences in the sample. V is TRBV6-5 and J is TRBJ2-7; D remains ambiguous. The germline V and J ends were trimmed by 2 bases and 3 bases, with 8 bases remaining between them. The CDR3 sequence is 13 residues long. Germline CDR1 is MNHEY and CDR2 is SVGAGI. DNA for the CDR3: TGTGCCAGCAGTTACGGGCAGCTCTACGAGCAGTACTTC. Residues: CASSYGQLYEQYF.

The rearrangement uses TRBV11-2 and TRBJ1-5, with a weak D call TRBD1 (5 bases). V shed 5 bases and J shed 0 bases, with 11 bases lying between them. From germline, CDR1 is SGHAT and CDR2 FQNNGV. The CDR3 has 15 residues. CDR3 residues: CASSAHGGSNQPQHF. The CDR3 DNA sequence: TGTGCCAGCAGCGCTCACGGGGGTAGCAATCAGCCCCAGCATTTT.

This chain links TRBV14 with TRBJ2-1; D not resolved. CDR1 and CDR2 (germline): SGHDN, FVKESK. Trimming pared 3 bases from V and 10 bases from J, leaving 10 bases between. The CDR3 covers 12 residues. CDR3 protein: CASSHEAAEQFF. The CDR3 region has the DNA TGTGCCAGCAGCCATGAGGCGGCGGAGCAGTTCTTC.

The CDR3 protein is CASRASGRGNEQFF. The DNA for the CDR3 is TGTGCCAGCAGGGCTAGCGGGAGGGGGAATGAGCAGTTCTTC. The chain couples TRBV2 to TRBJ2-1, with TRBD2 matching 12 bases. This CDR3 contains 14 residues. CDR1 and CDR2 from the germline V gene are SNHLY and FYNNEI. With V trimmed by 6 bases and J by 7 bases, 4 bases remained unmatched.

This chain joins TRBV11-2 and TRBJ2-7, with TRBD1 matching over 7 bases. Germline V gives CDR1 SGHAT, CDR2 FQNNGV. V trimming: 4 bases; J trimming: 4 bases; junction bases outside the gene matches: 4. The CDR3 loop spans 13 amino acids. The DNA for the CDR3 is TGTGCCAGCAGCTCGGGACAGAGATACGAGCAGTACTTC. As protein: CASSSGQRYEQYF. Full variable domain (rest looked up from reference TRBV11-2 and TRBJ2-7): EAGVAQSPRYKIIEKRQSVAFWCNPISGHATLYWYQQILGQGPKLLIQFQNNGVVDDSQLPKDRFSAERLKGVDSTLKIQPAKLEDSAVYLCASSSGQRYEQYFGPGTRLTVT.

This clone was recorded a few times. The chain combines TRBV10-1 with TRBJ1-5; TRBD1 agrees at 9 bases. J was trimmed by 1 base and V by 6 bases; bases with no gene match: 16. Looked up from germline, CDR1 is WNHNN and CDR2 is SYGVQD (reference sequence). The CDR3 is made up of 19 amino acids. Written as DNA, the CDR3 is TGCGCCAGCAGCTCGTGGACAGGGGACAAATCCGAGAGCAATCAGCCCCAGCATTTT. Translated: CASSSWTGDKSESNQPQHF.